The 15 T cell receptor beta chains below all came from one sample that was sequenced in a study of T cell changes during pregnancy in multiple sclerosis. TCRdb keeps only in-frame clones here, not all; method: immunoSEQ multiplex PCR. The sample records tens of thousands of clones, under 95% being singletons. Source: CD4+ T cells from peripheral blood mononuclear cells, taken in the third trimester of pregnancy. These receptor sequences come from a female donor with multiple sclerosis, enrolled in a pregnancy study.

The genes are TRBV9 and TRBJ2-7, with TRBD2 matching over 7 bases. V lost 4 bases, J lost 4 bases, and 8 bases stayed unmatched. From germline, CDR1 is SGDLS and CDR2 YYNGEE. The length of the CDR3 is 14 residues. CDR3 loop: CASSPRDYLYEQYF. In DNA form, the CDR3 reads TGTGCCAGCAGCCCCCGGGACTATTTGTACGAGCAGTACTTC.

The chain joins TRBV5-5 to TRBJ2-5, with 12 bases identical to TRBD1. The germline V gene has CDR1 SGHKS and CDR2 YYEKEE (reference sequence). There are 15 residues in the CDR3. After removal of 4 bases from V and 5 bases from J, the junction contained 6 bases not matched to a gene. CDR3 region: CASSKGQGATETQYF. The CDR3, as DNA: TGTGCCAGCAGCAAGGGACAGGGGGCAACGGAGACCCAGTACTTC.

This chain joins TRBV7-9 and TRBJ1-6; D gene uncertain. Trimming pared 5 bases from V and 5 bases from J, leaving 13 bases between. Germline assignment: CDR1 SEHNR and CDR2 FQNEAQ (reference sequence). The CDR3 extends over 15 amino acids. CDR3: CASSPTDGNNSPLHF. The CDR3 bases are TGTGCCAGCAGCCCTACGGACGGGAATAATTCACCCCTCCACTTT.

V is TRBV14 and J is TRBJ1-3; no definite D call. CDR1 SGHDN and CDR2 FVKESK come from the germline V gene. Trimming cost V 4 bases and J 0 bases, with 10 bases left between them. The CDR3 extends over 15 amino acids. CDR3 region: CASSRGRLSGNTIYF. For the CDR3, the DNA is TGTGCCAGCAGCCGCGGGCGACTCTCTGGAAACACCATATATTTT.

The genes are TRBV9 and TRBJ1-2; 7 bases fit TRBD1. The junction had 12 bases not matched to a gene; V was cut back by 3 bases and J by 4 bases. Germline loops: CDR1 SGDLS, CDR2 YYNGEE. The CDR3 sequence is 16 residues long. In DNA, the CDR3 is TGTGCCAGCAGCGCCCGACCGGGACAGCAGTCCTATGGCTACACCTTC. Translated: CASSARPGQQSYGYTF.

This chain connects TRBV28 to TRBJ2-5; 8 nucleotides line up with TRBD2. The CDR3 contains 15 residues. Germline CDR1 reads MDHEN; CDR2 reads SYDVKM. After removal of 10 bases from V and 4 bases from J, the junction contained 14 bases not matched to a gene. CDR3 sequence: CAISPPAGVGETQYF. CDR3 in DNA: TGTGCCATCTCCCCTCCAGCGGGAGTCGGAGAGACCCAGTACTTC.

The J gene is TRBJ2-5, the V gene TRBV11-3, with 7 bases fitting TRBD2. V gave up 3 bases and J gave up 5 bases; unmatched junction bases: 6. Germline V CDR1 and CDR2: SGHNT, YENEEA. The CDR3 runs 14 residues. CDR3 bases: TGTGCCAGCAGCTTGGGAGGGAGGAAGGAGACCCAGTACTTC. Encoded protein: CASSLGGRKETQYF.

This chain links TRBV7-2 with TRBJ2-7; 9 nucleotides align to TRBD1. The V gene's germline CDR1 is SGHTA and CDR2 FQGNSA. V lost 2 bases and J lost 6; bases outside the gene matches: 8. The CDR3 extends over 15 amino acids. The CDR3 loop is CASSLYWTGVAEQYF. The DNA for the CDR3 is TGTGCCAGCAGCTTATATTGGACAGGGGTAGCCGAGCAGTACTTC.

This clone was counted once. The CDR3 DNA reads TGTGCCATCAGTGTAACAGCTAATGGCTACACCTTC. It translates to CAISVTANGYTF. J is TRBJ1-2 and V is TRBV10-3, with D unresolved. V was trimmed by 4 bases and J by 6 bases, leaving 9 bases between them. Germline V CDR1 and CDR2: ENHRY, SYGVKD. This CDR3 is 12 amino acids long.

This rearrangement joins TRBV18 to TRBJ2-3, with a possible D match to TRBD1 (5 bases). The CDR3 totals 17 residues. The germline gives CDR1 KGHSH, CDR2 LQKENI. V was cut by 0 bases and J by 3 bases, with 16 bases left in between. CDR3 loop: CASSPPGRQRSTDTQYF. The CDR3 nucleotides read TGTGCCAGCTCACCACCGGGCCGACAGAGGTCTACAGATACGCAGTATTTT.

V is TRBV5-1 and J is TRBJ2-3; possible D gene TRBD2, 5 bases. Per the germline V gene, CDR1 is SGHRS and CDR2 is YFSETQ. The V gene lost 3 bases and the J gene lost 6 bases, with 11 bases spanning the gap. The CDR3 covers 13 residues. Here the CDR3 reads CASSSSVADTQYF. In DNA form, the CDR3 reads TGCGCCAGCAGCTCCAGCGTAGCGGATACGCAGTATTTT.

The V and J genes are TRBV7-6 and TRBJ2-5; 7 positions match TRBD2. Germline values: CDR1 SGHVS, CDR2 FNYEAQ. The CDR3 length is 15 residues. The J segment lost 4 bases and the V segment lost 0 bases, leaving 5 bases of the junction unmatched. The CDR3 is CASSLAPGRGETQYF. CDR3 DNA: TGTGCCAGCAGCTTAGCTCCAGGGAGGGGAGAGACCCAGTACTTC.

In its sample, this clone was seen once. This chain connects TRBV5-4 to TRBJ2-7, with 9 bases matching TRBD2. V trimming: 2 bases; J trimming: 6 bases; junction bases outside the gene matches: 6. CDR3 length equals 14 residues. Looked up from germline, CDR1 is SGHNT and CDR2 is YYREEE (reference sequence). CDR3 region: CASSLRREGGEQYF. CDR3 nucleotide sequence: TGTGCCAGCAGCTTACGGCGGGAGGGCGGCGAGCAGTACTTC.

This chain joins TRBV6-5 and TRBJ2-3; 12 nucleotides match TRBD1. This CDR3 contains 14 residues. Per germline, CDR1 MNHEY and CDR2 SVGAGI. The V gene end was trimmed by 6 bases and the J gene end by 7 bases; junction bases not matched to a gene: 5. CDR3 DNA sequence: TGTGCCAGCAGGGAGGGACAGGGGGCCTATACGCAGTATTTT. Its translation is CASREGQGAYTQYF.

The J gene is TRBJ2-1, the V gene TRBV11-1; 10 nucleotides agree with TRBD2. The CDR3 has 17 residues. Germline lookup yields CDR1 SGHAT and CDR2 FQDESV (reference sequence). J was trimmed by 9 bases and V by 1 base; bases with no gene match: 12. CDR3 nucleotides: TGTGCCAGCAGCTTAGACCGTTGGGCTAGCGGGAGTGGTGAGCAGTTCTTC. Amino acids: CASSLDRWASGSGEQFF.